The TCR beta chain described here comes from a study of control samples from healthy donors and cancer patients. The CDR3 is 15 residues long. Germline lookup yields CDR1 SGHNT and CDR2 YENEEA. The ends lost 5 bases at V and 4 bases at J; junction bases unmatched: 6. Here immunoSEQ multiplex PCR was the method, and the copy in TCRdb shows in-frame clones only, minus some. The sample has approximately 120,000 clones, roughly 90% seen once. This chain joins TRBV11-3 and TRBJ1-3, with 9 bases lining up with TRBD1. Sequenced: blood. The receptor's source is a woman in her forties or fifties in good health. The CDR3 nucleotides read TGTGCCAGCAGCCGCGACAGGGGGTCAGGAAACACCATATATTTT. Amino acid sequence: CASSRDRGSGNTIYF. The variable domain in full, completed from reference TRBV11-3 and TRBJ1-3, reads EAGVVQSPRYKIIEKKQPVAFWCNPISGHNTLYWYLQNLGQGPELLIRYENEEAVDDSQLPKDRFSAERLKGVDSTLKIQPAELGDSAVYLCASSRDRGSGNTIYFGEGSWLTVV.